These 27 T cell receptor beta chains came from one sample sequenced in a study of human T cells and chemical hapten exposure. TCRdb re-derived calls from the RACE reads in MiXCR, one entry per CDR3 protein. The data hold 95,000 to 150,000 distinct CDR3 sequences, with around 15% observed a single time. Regarding time point: patch test 1, 2 weeks after DPC sensitization. The sample's treatment: therapeutic diphenylcyclopropenone sensitization with weekly scalp DPC. The material was whole blood, obtained in connection with sensitization to the hapten diphenylcyclopropenone (DPC). The receptors come from a man between 18 and 29 years old with alopecia areata. Some clones in this sample may be carry-over from other donors' samples.

This clonotype was picked up a small number of times. This chain joins TRBV7-2 and TRBJ1-2, with no clear D. V gave up 5 bases and J gave up 0 bases, with 13 bases separating them. CDR1 SGHTA and CDR2 FQGNSA come from the germline V gene. The CDR3 covers 15 residues. The CDR3 loop reads CASSLSRGTNYGYTF. The CDR3 DNA sequence: TGTGCCAGCAGCCTTAGTCGAGGGACTAACTATGGCTACACCTTC.

The V and J genes are TRBV18 and TRBJ2-2, with 8 bases fitting TRBD1. In germline, CDR1 is KGHSH, CDR2 LQKENI. The V and J ends lost 0 bases and 5 bases, in that order; junction bases with no gene match: 5. The CDR3 totals 16 residues. This CDR3 is CASSPPPTGETGELFF. The DNA for the CDR3 is TGTGCCAGCTCACCACCCCCGACAGGGGAGACCGGGGAGCTGTTTTTT.

The table lists this clonotype with many counts. The chain combines TRBV5-1 with TRBJ2-1; TRBD2 agrees at 9 bases. CDR1 and CDR2 (germline): SGHRS, YFSETQ. This CDR3 comprises 16 residues. V shed 4 bases, J shed 5 bases, and the junction held 10 bases outside the gene matches. CDR3 DNA: TGCGCCAGCAGCCCACCGCGGGGGGGTGCTAACAATGAGCAGTTCTTC. It yields the protein CASSPPRGGANNEQFF.

This clonotype was seen more than once but under ten times. The chain links TRBV28 to TRBJ2-7, with D tentatively TRBD1 or TRBD2 (7 bases each). V lost 6 bases, J lost 4 bases, and 19 bases lay in between. Germline V CDR1 and CDR2: MDHEN, SYDVKM. The CDR3 covers 15 residues. Here the CDR3 reads CASSSAGDRHYEQYF. The CDR3 coding sequence is TGTGCCAGCAGCTCCGCGGGGGACAGACATTACGAGCAGTACTTC.

This clonotype was counted a few times. V is TRBV20-1 and J is TRBJ2-5, with 7 nucleotides matching TRBD1. This CDR3 comprises 15 residues. Per the germline V gene, CDR1 is DFQATT and CDR2 is SNEGSKA (reference sequence). V trimming: 0 bases; J trimming: 3 bases; junction bases outside the gene matches: 7. CDR3 DNA: TGCAGTGCTAGAGAGCCCCGGGACAGAAAAGAGACCCAGTACTTC. It translates to CSAREPRDRKETQYF.

There are a few counts of this clonotype. The DNA for the CDR3 is TGTGCCAGCACTCGGACTGGGCGTATTTCAATGAACACCGGGGAGCTGTTTTTT. As protein: CASTRTGRISMNTGELFF. The rearrangement links TRBV6-2 or TRBV6-3 to TRBJ2-2, with D maybe TRBD2 (5 bases). Germline V gives CDR1 MNHEY, CDR2 SVGEGT. Between the trimmed V and J ends, which lost 7 bases and 1 base, there was a span of 22 bases. The length of the CDR3 is 18 residues.

The chain has TRBV7-9 and TRBJ2-5; D might be TRBD1 (5 bases). V gave up 1 base and J gave up 5 bases, with 14 bases separating them. The CDR3 is made up of 15 amino acids. Germline-derived CDR1 and CDR2 are SEHNR and FQNEAQ (reference sequence). CDR3 region: CASSLEGRASETQYF. The DNA of the CDR3 is TGTGCCAGCAGCTTAGAGGGCAGGGCGTCCGAGACCCAGTACTTC.

This clonotype appeared many times. The rearrangement joins TRBV3-1 to TRBJ2-7, with D perhaps matching TRBD1 or TRBD2 (5 bases each). The germline V gene encodes CDR1 LGHDT and CDR2 YNNKEL (reference sequence). V lost 8 bases, J lost 0 bases, and 14 bases lay in between. CDR3 length equals 14 residues. The CDR3, as DNA: TGTGCCAGCTCCGGGACGCATACCTCCTACGAGCAGTACTTC. Protein: CASSGTHTSYEQYF.

A few counts support this clonotype. The chain uses TRBV11-2 and TRBJ2-5; D is possibly TRBD1 (5 bases). This CDR3 comprises 15 residues. CDR1 SGHAT and CDR2 FQNNGV come from the germline V gene. V gave up 1 base and J gave up 3 bases, with 12 bases separating them. CDR3 protein: CASSLGQSVKETQYF. Here the CDR3 DNA reads TGTGCCAGCAGCTTAGGACAGTCGGTTAAAGAGACCCAGTACTTC.

This clonotype was recorded many times. The chain couples TRBV29-1 to TRBJ1-1; D remains unclear. The ends were cut back, 1 base at V and 4 bases at J, with 4 bases in the middle. The CDR3 extends over 11 amino acids. Looked up from germline, CDR1 is SQVTM and CDR2 is ANQGSEA. The CDR3 reads CSVEVGTEAFF. CDR3 DNA: TGCAGCGTTGAAGTGGGCACTGAAGCTTTCTTT.

This clonotype was seen at least ten times. The rearrangement uses TRBV27 and TRBJ1-1, with D maybe TRBD1 (5 bases). The germline V gene has CDR1 MNHEY and CDR2 SMNVEV (reference sequence). This CDR3 has 14 residues. Trimming took off 1 base at V and 3 bases at J, with 9 bases between the two ends. As DNA, the CDR3 is TGTGCCAGCAGTTTATTCGGCAGGGACACTGAAGCTTTCTTT. Protein product: CASSLFGRDTEAFF.

V and J are TRBV7-8 and TRBJ2-3, with D unclear. The CDR3 contains 16 residues. The germline V and J ends were trimmed by 5 bases and 3 bases, with 18 bases remaining between them. Germline loops: CDR1 SGHVS, CDR2 FQNEAQ. The CDR3 DNA follows: TGTGCCAGCAGCCTCCCGGACGGAGCCCAAACAGATACGCAGTATTTT. As protein: CASSLPDGAQTDTQYF.

This rearrangement joins TRBV28 to TRBJ2-7; D gene uncertain. The V gene lost 6 bases and the J gene lost 1 base, with 10 bases spanning the gap. CDR1 MDHEN and CDR2 SYDVKM come from the germline V gene. The CDR3 runs to 13 residues. The chain's CDR3 is CASSPGSSYEQYF. As DNA, the CDR3 is TGTGCCAGCAGCCCCGGGTCATCCTACGAGCAGTACTTC.

The chain has TRBV7-2 and TRBJ2-7; 7 bases match TRBD2. This CDR3 is built from 15 residues. Germline CDR1 is SGHTA and CDR2 is FQGNSA. J gave up 0 bases and V 5 bases, and 7 bases lay outside the gene matches. CDR3 DNA sequence: TGTGCCAGCAGCCTCGCTAGCGGAAGCTCCTACGAGCAGTACTTC. Its protein is CASSLASGSSYEQYF.

This clonotype showed up many times. The rearrangement uses TRBV7-9 and TRBJ2-2; 7 bases line up with TRBD1. Germline V gene data show CDR1 as SEHNR and CDR2 as FQNEAQ (reference sequence). There are 12 residues in the CDR3. Trimming cost V 5 bases and J 7 bases; bases outside gene matches: 1. The CDR3 loop is CASSGDSGELFF. For the CDR3, the DNA is TGTGCCAGCAGCGGGGACAGCGGGGAGCTGTTTTTT.

The V gene is TRBV10-3, the J gene TRBJ1-5; D call uncertain. With 2 bases removed from V and 3 bases from J, the gap between germline ends came to 5 bases. This CDR3 is 13 amino acids long. CDR1 is ENHRY, CDR2 SYGVKD, per germline. The CDR3 spells CAISEVLNQPQHF. The CDR3 coding sequence is TGTGCCATCAGTGAGGTTCTCAATCAGCCCCAGCATTTT.

V usage is TRBV29-1 and J usage is TRBJ1-4; D may be TRBD1 (5 bases). Germline V gives CDR1 SQVTM, CDR2 ANQGSEA. V was pared by 4 bases and J by 8 bases, with 14 bases between. The CDR3 loop spans 13 amino acids. This CDR3 reads CSVAGTFGEKLFF. CDR3 nucleotides: TGCAGCGTTGCCGGGACCTTCGGAGAAAAACTGTTTTTT.

V is TRBV4-3 and J is TRBJ2-7, with 8 bases lining up with TRBD1. CDR3 length equals 15 residues. CDR1 and CDR2 (germline): LGHNA, YSLEER. The V and J ends lost 1 base and 4 bases, in that order; junction bases with no gene match: 6. CDR3 protein: CASSQGGQAEYEQYV. CDR3 DNA sequence: TGCGCCAGCAGCCAAGGGGGACAGGCCGAGTACGAGCAGTACGTC.

There are many counts of this clonotype. This rearrangement joins TRBV15 to TRBJ1-1; TRBD1 aligns across 8 bases. Germline V lookup: CDR1 LNHNV, CDR2 YYDKDF (reference sequence). CDR3 size: 16 residues. V was pared by 2 bases and J by 2 bases, with 7 bases of the junction left unmatched. The CDR3 here is CATSRPTGQDNTEAFF. CDR3 nucleotide sequence: TGTGCCACCAGCAGACCTACGGGACAGGATAACACTGAAGCTTTCTTT. Full variable domain (rest looked up from reference TRBV15 and TRBJ1-1): DAMVIQNPRYQVTQFGKPVTLSCSQTLNHNVMYWYQQKSSQAPKLLFHYYDKDFNNEADTPDNFQSRRPNTSFCFLDIRSPGLGDTAMYLCATSRPTGQDNTEAFFGQGTRLTVV.

This clonotype has at least ten counts. The chain recombines TRBV28 with TRBJ1-2; weak D call: TRBD1 (6 bases). This CDR3 spans 14 amino acids. V lost 7 bases and J 4 bases, leaving 16 bases between the germline ends. Germline-derived CDR1 and CDR2 are MDHEN and SYDVKM. The DNA for the CDR3 is TGTGCCAGCACTCTAGCCGGGGGGCTCTATGGCTACACCTTC. Translating it yields CASTLAGGLYGYTF.

This clonotype occurred many times. In DNA form, the CDR3 reads TGCAGCGCTGGGGACTCGTACCAAGAGACCCAGTACTTC. Translation: CSAGDSYQETQYF. This chain uses TRBV29-1 with TRBJ2-5, with D possibly TRBD2 on 6 matching bases. V was trimmed by 7 bases and J by 0 bases, leaving 12 bases between them. This CDR3 has 13 amino acids. CDR1 is SQVTM and CDR2 is ANQGSEA in the germline V gene. Drawing the rest from reference TRBV29-1 and TRBJ2-5, the complete variable domain is SAVISQKPSRDICQRGTSLTIQCQVDSQVTMMFWYRQQPGQSLTLIATANQGSEATYESGFVIDKFPISRPNLTFSTLTVSNMSPEDSSIYLCSAGDSYQETQYFGPGTRLLVL.

This clonotype was counted between two and nine times. This rearrangement joins TRBV4-2 to TRBJ2-1; D not certain. Germline values: CDR1 LGHNA, CDR2 YNFKEQ. The V end was cut by 1 base, the J end by 0 bases, with 7 bases between. The CDR3 runs to 15 residues. The CDR3 DNA follows: TGTGCCAGCAGCCAAGTCTTAGGCTCCTACAATGAGCAGTTCTTC. It is translated as CASSQVLGSYNEQFF.

The genes are TRBV4-1 and TRBJ2-1, with D hard to call. The CDR3 contains 15 residues. The V and J ends lost 1 base and 7 bases respectively, with 14 bases between them. The germline gives CDR1 MGHRA, CDR2 YSYEKL. CDR3 nucleotide sequence: TGCGCCAGCAGCCAAGTTGGATCCGATAGAAATGAGCAGTTCTTC. Translating it yields CASSQVGSDRNEQFF.

CDR3: CASSPQGGYPTYEQYF. Written as DNA, the CDR3 is TGTGCCAGCAGCCCCCAGGGGGGCTACCCGACCTACGAGCAGTACTTC. The rearrangement links TRBV9 to TRBJ2-7; tentative D call: TRBD1 (7 bases). This CDR3 spans 16 amino acids. V dropped 4 bases and J dropped 2 bases, with 19 bases sitting between them. Germline CDR1 SGDLS, CDR2 YYNGEE.

There are a few counts of this clonotype. The chain is built from TRBV2 and TRBJ2-3; TRBD2 matches 13 bases. Germline V gives CDR1 SNHLY, CDR2 FYNNEI. Trimming removed 8 bases from V and 2 bases from J; junction bases left unmatched: 7. CDR3 length: 16 residues. The DNA of the CDR3 is TGTGCCAGCGGGAGACTAGCGGGGGGAAACACAGATACGCAGTATTTT. As protein: CASGRLAGGNTDTQYF.

The table lists this clonotype with a few counts. The chain uses TRBV9 and TRBJ2-1; 13 positions match TRBD2. CDR1 SGDLS and CDR2 YYNGEE come from the germline V gene. The CDR3 is made up of 19 amino acids. J was trimmed by 0 bases and V by 5 bases; bases with no gene match: 11. CDR3 sequence reads: CASRSGLAGADSSYNEQFF. The CDR3 nucleotides are TGTGCCAGCAGATCTGGACTAGCGGGGGCCGATAGCTCCTACAATGAGCAGTTCTTC.

This clonotype was recorded at least ten times. The V gene is TRBV5-5, the J gene TRBJ2-1; 11 nucleotides match TRBD1. The germline V gene encodes CDR1 SGHKS and CDR2 YYEKEE (reference sequence). This CDR3 contains 15 residues. Trimming at V came to 4 bases and at J to 6 bases, leaving 6 bases not matched to a gene. DNA of the CDR3: TGTGCCAGCAGCCCCGGACAGGGGGCCGGCAATGAGCAGTTCTTC. This codes for CASSPGQGAGNEQFF.